In its sample, the clone carrying this TCR beta chain ranks as large. Its matching antigen is unknown. The CDR3 consists of 15 residues. The germline CDR1 and CDR2 sequences are MNHNS and SASEGT. The J segment lost 2 bases and the V segment lost 8 bases, leaving 9 bases of the junction unmatched. The entry originates in a study of glioma-infiltrating T cells. Study results and limitations: Very few CDR3 sequences were shared between tissue and blood. Non-neoplastic patients had below-expected tissue-blood divergence, while all gliomas exceeded expectation.

Amplification of TCR alpha and beta CDR3 regions from RNA used iRepertoire nested multiplex PCR. Tissue mRNA or PBMC total RNA, about 95-450 ng, went into one-step reverse transcription and amplification. TCRdb redid the calling of the multiplex PCR reads with MiXCR, one entry per CDR3 protein. The sample contains just over 1,000 distinct CDR3 sequences, around three fifths of which appear only once. The sequence was obtained from a human donor with low-grade glioma or glioblastoma, undergoing nonglioma brain surgery, or in good health (not recorded which). Source material: glioma tissue, nonneoplastic brain tissue, or PBMCs (not recorded which). The genes are TRBV6-1 and TRBJ2-1; the match to TRBD2 covers 7 bases. CDR3 sequence: CASVERGATYNEQFF. CDR3 coding DNA: TGTGCCAGCGTAGAGCGGGGAGCCACCTACAATGAGCAGTTCTTC.